These 29 T cell receptor beta chains were sequenced from one sample in a study of T cells in Graves' hyperthyroidism and ophthalmopathy. TCR beta CDR3 regions were amplified from RNA. Using the HTBI primer set, a first-round RT-PCR was run on the TCR CDR3. TCRdb fed the multiplex PCR reads into MiXCR, producing one record per CDR3 protein. The sample lists 350,000 or so distinct CDR3 sequences, around 18% seen once, with 15% to 18% in the top ten. Sample: blood. The receptors come from a woman between 40 and 55 years old with Graves' ophthalmopathy.

The rearrangement joins TRBV7-9 to TRBJ1-1, with D tentatively TRBD1 (6 bases). This CDR3 is 14 amino acids long. Germline V lookup: CDR1 SEHNR, CDR2 FQNEAQ (reference sequence). V was shortened by 6 bases and J by 1 base, with 12 bases between the two germline ends. CDR3 residues: CASRAGGWNTEAFF. CDR3 bases: TGTGCCAGCAGAGCCGGGGGCTGGAACACTGAAGCTTTCTTT. The entire variable domain, with the rest obtained from reference TRBV7-9 and TRBJ1-1, is as follows: DTGVSQNPRHKITKRGQNVTFRCDPISEHNRLYWYRQTLGQGPEFLTYFQNEAQLEKSRLLSDRFSAERPKGSFSTLEIQRTEQGDSAMYLCASRAGGWNTEAFFGQGTRLTVV.

This clonotype was found many times. This sequence joins TRBV6-5 and TRBJ1-1; D unclear. Germline lookup yields CDR1 MNHEY and CDR2 SVGAGI. The CDR3 sequence is 11 residues long. V was trimmed by 6 bases and J by 8 bases, leaving 10 bases between them. The CDR3 loop is CASRGPGEAFF. CDR3 nucleotide sequence: TGTGCCAGCAGAGGACCTGGGGAAGCTTTCTTT.

This sequence joins TRBV20-1 and TRBJ1-5; TRBD1 matches 7 bases. Germline loops: CDR1 DFQATT, CDR2 SNEGSKA (reference sequence). V shed 0 bases and J 4 bases; nucleotides not matched to a gene: 12. CDR3 size: 17 residues. CDR3: CSARDSKGALRNQPQHF. CDR3 DNA sequence: TGCAGTGCTAGAGATTCGAAGGGGGCGCTGAGAAATCAGCCCCAGCATTTT.

This clonotype was seen at least ten times. The chain recombines TRBV7-2 with TRBJ2-1; 10 nucleotides match TRBD2. Per germline, CDR1 SGHTA and CDR2 FQGNSA. CDR3 size: 18 residues. Unmatched junction bases numbered 10, after V lost 5 bases and J lost 0 bases. CDR3 loop: CASSEQAGGWGSYNEQFF. DNA of the CDR3: TGTGCCAGCAGCGAGCAAGCGGGAGGGTGGGGCTCCTACAATGAGCAGTTCTTC.

In this sample, this clonotype turned up many times. The rearrangement uses TRBV19 and TRBJ1-1; no firm D call. Germline V gives CDR1 LNHDA, CDR2 SQIVND (reference sequence). The CDR3 has 12 residues. With 5 bases removed from V and 8 bases from J, the gap between germline ends came to 12 bases. Here the CDR3 reads CASSGNKEEAFF. The CDR3 region has the DNA TGTGCCAGTAGTGGAAACAAGGAGGAAGCTTTCTTT.

This clonotype was seen ten or more times. J is TRBJ1-3 and V is TRBV20-1; D is ambiguous. This CDR3 is built from 13 residues. Germline CDR1 is DFQATT and CDR2 is SNEGSKA (reference sequence). Deletions cut 3 bases from V and 0 bases from J, with 6 bases between. CDR3 bases: TGCAGTGCTAGCACATACTCTGGAAACACCATATATTTT. It translates to CSASTYSGNTIYF.

This clonotype was seen at least ten times. The V and J genes are TRBV5-6 and TRBJ2-7; 7 bases are a match to TRBD1. The V gene end was trimmed by 4 bases and the J gene end by 4 bases; junction bases not matched to a gene: 14. Germline V gene lookup returns CDR1 SGHDT and CDR2 YYEEEE. The CDR3 extends over 16 amino acids. CDR3 coding DNA: TGTGCCAGCAGCCCTACACCCTCCGGGACAGATTACGAGCAGTACTTC. Protein product: CASSPTPSGTDYEQYF.

In its sample, this clonotype was seen many times. The V and J genes are TRBV29-1 and TRBJ2-7; tentative D call: TRBD1 (7 bases). Per the germline V gene, CDR1 is SQVTM and CDR2 is ANQGSEA. Deletions cut 6 bases from V and 6 bases from J, with 12 bases between. The CDR3 extends over 11 amino acids. The CDR3: CSVRGEGEQYF. The CDR3 nucleotides read TGCAGCGTCAGGGGGGAAGGCGAGCAGTACTTC.

This clonotype was recorded a few times. The rearrangement uses TRBV5-1 and TRBJ2-2, with D unresolved. Trimming cost V 1 base and J 7 bases, with 5 bases left between them. Germline lookup yields CDR1 SGHRS and CDR2 YFSETQ. The CDR3 loop spans 12 amino acids. CDR3 residues: CASSLNGGELFF. In nucleotides, the CDR3 is TGCGCCAGCAGCTTGAATGGCGGGGAGCTGTTTTTT.

This clonotype was observed many times. V gene TRBV12-3 or TRBV12-4 combines with J gene TRBJ2-2, with TRBD1 matching 8 bases. The J segment lost 3 bases and the V segment lost 2 bases, leaving 2 bases of the junction unmatched. The CDR3 has 15 residues. The DNA for the CDR3 is TGTGCCAGCAGTTTATCGGACAGGGACACCGGGGAGCTGTTTTTT. Its translation is CASSLSDRDTGELFF.

At least ten counts were recorded for this clonotype. The chain carries TRBV6-2 or TRBV6-3 and TRBJ1-5; D is uncertain. V lost 8 bases, J lost 7 bases, and 9 bases lay in between. Per germline, CDR1 MNHEY and CDR2 SVGEGT. The CDR3 sequence is 11 residues long. The CDR3, as DNA: TGTGCCAGCGGGTTAAAACAGCCCCAGCATTTT. Translation gives CASGLKQPQHF.

This clonotype was seen repeatedly, ten times or more. This rearrangement joins TRBV4-3 to TRBJ2-5; D might be TRBD2 (6 bases). Trimming shortened V by 2 bases and J by 3 bases, and 13 bases separated the two germline ends. This CDR3 region has 15 residues. Per the germline V gene, CDR1 is LGHNA and CDR2 is YSLEER. The CDR3 protein is CASSQILWGEETQYF. The CDR3 DNA reads TGCGCCAGCAGCCAAATCCTTTGGGGGGAAGAGACCCAGTACTTC.

At least ten counts were recorded for this clonotype. The CDR3 coding sequence is TGCGCCAGCAGCCAAGATCATAGCGGGATTTGGTACGAGCAGTACTTC. This codes for CASSQDHSGIWYEQYF. V usage is TRBV4-1 and J usage is TRBJ2-7, with 8 bases matching TRBD2. V trimming: 0 bases; J trimming: 4 bases; junction bases outside the gene matches: 8. The CDR3 runs 16 residues. Germline lookup yields CDR1 MGHRA and CDR2 YSYEKL.

The table lists this clonotype with many counts. The gene calls are TRBV6-5 and TRBJ2-7, with D perhaps matching TRBD2 (6 bases). Germline loops: CDR1 MNHEY, CDR2 SVGAGI. The CDR3 length is 14 residues. V was shortened by 5 bases and J by 3 bases, with 14 bases between the two germline ends. Here the CDR3 DNA reads TGTGCCAGCAGTCTACAGGAGGGTTACTACGAGCAGTACTTC. Protein: CASSLQEGYYEQYF.

This clonotype was seen at least ten times. This rearrangement joins TRBV7-9 to TRBJ2-4, with TRBD2 matching 9 bases. The CDR3 is 13 residues long. The germline V gene has CDR1 SEHNR and CDR2 FQNEAQ (reference sequence). Trimming removed 1 base from V and 9 bases from J; junction bases left unmatched: 1. The DNA of the CDR3 is TGTGCCAGCAGCTTAGGCGGGAGGGCCATTCAGTACTTC. Protein product: CASSLGGRAIQYF.

This clonotype appeared many times. This chain uses TRBV7-9 with TRBJ2-7; the D gene is possibly TRBD1 (5 bases). CDR1 is SEHNR and CDR2 is FQNEAQ in the germline V gene (reference sequence). V lost 1 base to trimming and J lost 4 bases, with 8 bases between them. The CDR3 has 13 amino acids. The CDR3 spells CASSLGTKYEQYF. The CDR3 DNA is TGTGCCAGCAGCTTAGGGACAAAATACGAGCAGTACTTC.

This clonotype was detected many times. The J gene is TRBJ2-7, the V gene TRBV5-1; TRBD1 matches at 7 bases. Germline V gives CDR1 SGHRS, CDR2 YFSETQ. The CDR3 runs to 13 residues. V lost 5 bases, J lost 13 bases, and 15 bases stayed unmatched. CDR3 DNA sequence: TGCGCCAGCAGTTCCGGACAGGACCGCTTTAAATACTTC. Its protein product is CASSSGQDRFKYF.

This clonotype was detected a few times. The rearrangement joins TRBV14 to TRBJ2-7, with 9 bases lining up with TRBD1. Germline values: CDR1 SGHDN, CDR2 FVKESK. The CDR3 runs to 14 residues. V was clipped by 5 bases and J by 4 bases; unmatched bases: 6. CDR3 bases: TGTGCCAGCAGCTTCACAGGGGGCCAGTACGAGCAGTACTTC. Its translation is CASSFTGGQYEQYF.

The rearrangement joins TRBV6-2 or TRBV6-3 to TRBJ2-5; D is possibly TRBD2 (6 bases). In germline, CDR1 is MNHEY, CDR2 SVGEGT. Trimming took off 6 bases at V and 2 bases at J, with 13 bases between the two ends. This CDR3 spans 14 amino acids. The CDR3 DNA follows: TGTGCCAGCAGCAGACGGGGGACTCAAGAGACCCAGTACTTC. Translating gives CASSRRGTQETQYF.

The table lists this clonotype with many counts. The CDR3 bases are TGTGCCAGCAGCCCCACCTGGGACAGTGCGACCCAGTACTTC. Encoded protein: CASSPTWDSATQYF. V usage is TRBV3-1 and J usage is TRBJ2-5, with TRBD1 identical over 7 bases. The V segment lost 4 bases and the J segment 7 bases; nucleotides outside the gene matches: 9. The CDR3 has 14 residues. Germline V gene sequence: CDR1 LGHDT, CDR2 YNNKEL (reference sequence).

The chain carries TRBV11-2 and TRBJ1-1, with 12 bases fitting TRBD1. V was pared by 4 bases and J by 6 bases, with 9 bases of the junction left unmatched. The CDR3 totals 16 residues. In germline, CDR1 is SGHAT, CDR2 FQNNGV. The CDR3 nucleotides read TGTGCCAGCAGCTCTCAACCGGGACAGGGGGCCGCTGAAGCTTTCTTT. Amino acids: CASSSQPGQGAAEAFF.

This clonotype has at least ten counts. The chain employs TRBV12-3 or TRBV12-4 and TRBJ2-5; tentative D call: TRBD2 (6 bases). This CDR3 is built from 14 residues. With 6 bases removed from V and 5 bases from J, the gap between germline ends came to 16 bases. The CDR3, as DNA: TGTGCCAGCAGGCCGGGACTCCTGGGGGAGACCCAGTACTTC. Its translation is CASRPGLLGETQYF.

This clonotype has ten or more counts. The chain carries TRBV15 and TRBJ1-1; possibly TRBD1 for D (5 bases). The germline V and J ends were trimmed by 1 base and 2 bases, with 11 bases remaining between them. This CDR3 region has 15 residues. The germline V gene encodes CDR1 LNHNV and CDR2 YYDKDF (reference sequence). Here the CDR3 DNA reads TGTGCCACCAGCAGAGTTACGACAGAAAACACTGAAGCTTTCTTT. Residues: CATSRVTTENTEAFF. The entire variable domain, with the rest obtained from reference TRBV15 and TRBJ1-1, is as follows: DAMVIQNPRYQVTQFGKPVTLSCSQTLNHNVMYWYQQKSSQAPKLLFHYYDKDFNNEADTPDNFQSRRPNTSFCFLDIRSPGLGDTAMYLCATSRVTTENTEAFFGQGTRLTVV.

This clonotype was seen at least ten times. The chain recombines TRBV5-1 with TRBJ2-7; D gene ambiguous. Trimming took off 5 bases at V and 1 base at J, with 10 bases between the two ends. Germline V gives CDR1 SGHRS, CDR2 YFSETQ. The CDR3 runs 13 residues. CDR3 coding DNA: TGCGCCAGCAGGGTGGGCCAGTCCTACGAGCAGTACTTC. The encoded protein is CASRVGQSYEQYF. The full variable domain, its missing parts supplied by reference TRBV5-1 and TRBJ2-7, is KAGVTQTPRYLIKTRGQQVTLSCSPISGHRSVSWYQQTPGQGLQFLFEYFSETQRNKGNFPGRFSGRQFSNSRSEMNVSTLELGDSALYLCASRVGQSYEQYFGPGTRLTVT.

This clonotype occurred a few times. CDR3 in amino acids: CASSPRGTDSYGYTF. DNA of the CDR3: TGTGCCAGCAGCCCACGCGGGACAGACAGCTATGGCTACACCTTC. This chain joins TRBV3-1 and TRBJ1-2; 7 nucleotides line up with TRBD1. The CDR3 sequence is 15 residues long. Germline V gene sequence: CDR1 LGHDT, CDR2 YNNKEL (reference sequence). With 4 bases clipped from V and 4 bases from J, the junction kept 9 bases outside the gene matches.

There are many counts of this clonotype. J is TRBJ1-5 and V is TRBV30; unclear D gene. CDR3 size: 13 residues. Germline V gene data show CDR1 as GTSNPN and CDR2 as SVGIG (reference sequence). Trimming removed 2 bases from V and 2 bases from J, with 7 bases in between. Here the CDR3 reads CAWSPEGNQPQHF. The CDR3 nucleotides are TGTGCCTGGAGTCCCGAGGGCAATCAGCCCCAGCATTTT.

CDR3 amino acids: CASRLPGANVLTF. The CDR3 DNA reads as TGTGCCAGCCGCCTCCCTGGGGCCAACGTCCTGACTTTC. The chain joins TRBV27 to TRBJ2-6, with D uncertain. Germline assignment: CDR1 MNHEY and CDR2 SMNVEV (reference sequence). Deletions cut 8 bases from V and 2 bases from J, with 7 bases between. The CDR3 totals 13 residues.

The sample holds many counts of this clonotype. The gene calls are TRBV2 and TRBJ2-7; D is perhaps TRBD1 (6 bases). V lost 7 bases, J lost 2 bases, and 15 bases lay in between. This CDR3 comprises 14 residues. CDR1 SNHLY and CDR2 FYNNEI come from the germline V gene. This CDR3 reads CASMNPTGPYEQYF. The CDR3 DNA sequence: TGTGCCAGCATGAATCCCACAGGGCCCTACGAGCAGTACTTC.

The chain joins TRBV30 to TRBJ2-5; D unresolved. The V end lost 8 bases, the J end lost 5 bases, and 12 bases lay between the germline ends. The germline V gene has CDR1 GTSNPN and CDR2 SVGIG (reference sequence). CDR3 length: 11 amino acids. CDR3 residues: CAGRMGETQYF. In nucleotides, the CDR3 is TGTGCCGGACGAATGGGGGAGACCCAGTACTTC.